This T cell receptor beta chain was recovered during a study of cytomegalovirus exposure and HLA in healthy donors. General observations from the study: Using a false discovery rate of 0.05, a later analysis showed that around 16,000 TCR beta sequences were associated with HLA alleles. In an earlier analysis, about 87% or about 30%: the productive usage of most TCR beta V segments.

The CDR3 extends over 15 amino acids. Germline V gives CDR1 MNHNS, CDR2 SASEGT. V shed 5 bases and J 4 bases; nucleotides not matched to a gene: 7. Amplification used 60 Vbeta primers and 13 Jbeta primers. TCRdb's copy holds only in-frame clones and misses some; the assay was immunoSEQ multiplex PCR. The data show some 90,000 clones, approximately 80% seen once. With regard to this clone: The target antigen is unknown.

The sequencing input was PBMCs. This TCR came from a human donor in good health. V usage is TRBV6-1 and J usage is TRBJ2-2; 7 positions match TRBD2. The CDR3: CASSRWRESTGELFF. In DNA form, the CDR3 reads TGTGCCAGCAGTCGTTGGCGGGAGAGCACCGGGGAGCTGTTTTTT.